One T cell receptor (beta chain) is described in this entry. These data belong to a study of blood T cell repertoires in COVID-19. Study-wide context: COVID-19 samples from acute and convalescent phases originated in the United States, Italy and Spain. PBMCs, B-cell-depleted T cells, or T cells provided the cDNA or gDNA that made up the material.

CDR3 length: 16 amino acids. V was pared by 2 bases and J by 5 bases, with 16 bases between. Germline V lookup: CDR1 SGHTA, CDR2 FQGNSA. In the study's own analysis: Reference gene primer amplification gave nucleated cell count estimates. This table comes from immunoSEQ multiplex PCR, and its TCRdb copy is limited to in-frame clones, with some not included. Clone size and V and J calls were adopted from that table, with D and trimming inferred from the DNA. The sample has about 190,000 clones, 60% to 80% seen once. The chain links TRBV7-2 to TRBJ2-1, with a weak D call TRBD2 (6 bases). Sequencing was done on a sample of peripheral blood. The clonotype was recovered from an older woman with acute or convalescent COVID-19. CDR3 residues: CASSLNTIWTNNEQFF. The DNA for the CDR3 is TGTGCCAGCAGCTTAAACACCATATGGACTAACAATGAGCAGTTCTTC.